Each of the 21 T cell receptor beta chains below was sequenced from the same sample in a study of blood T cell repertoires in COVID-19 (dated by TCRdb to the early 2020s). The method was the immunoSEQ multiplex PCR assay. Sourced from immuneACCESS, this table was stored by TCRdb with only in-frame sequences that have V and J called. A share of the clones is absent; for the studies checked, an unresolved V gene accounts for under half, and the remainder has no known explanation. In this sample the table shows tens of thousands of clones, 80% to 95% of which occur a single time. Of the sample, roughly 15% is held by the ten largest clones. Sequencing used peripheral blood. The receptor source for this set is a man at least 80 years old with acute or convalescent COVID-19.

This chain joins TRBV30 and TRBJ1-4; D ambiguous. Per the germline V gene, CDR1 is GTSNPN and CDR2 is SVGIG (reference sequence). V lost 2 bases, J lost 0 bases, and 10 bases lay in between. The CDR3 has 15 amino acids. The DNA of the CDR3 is TGTGCCTGGAGTCCGGGTGGCCCAACTAATGAAAAACTGTTTTTT. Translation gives CAWSPGGPTNEKLFF.

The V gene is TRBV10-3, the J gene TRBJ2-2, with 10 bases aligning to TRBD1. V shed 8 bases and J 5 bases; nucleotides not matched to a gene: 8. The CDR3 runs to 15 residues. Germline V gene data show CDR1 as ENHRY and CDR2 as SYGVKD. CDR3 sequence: CAIGSPGQGTGELFF. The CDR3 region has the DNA TGTGCCATCGGCTCCCCGGGACAGGGGACCGGGGAGCTGTTTTTT.

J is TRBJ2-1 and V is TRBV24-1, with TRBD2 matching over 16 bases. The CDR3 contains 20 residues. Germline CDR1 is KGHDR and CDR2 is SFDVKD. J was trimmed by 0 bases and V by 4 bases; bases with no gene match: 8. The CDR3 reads CATSDSGTSGGVSSYNEQFF. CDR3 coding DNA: TGTGCCACCAGTGACTCCGGGACTAGCGGGGGGGTGAGCTCCTACAATGAGCAGTTCTTC.

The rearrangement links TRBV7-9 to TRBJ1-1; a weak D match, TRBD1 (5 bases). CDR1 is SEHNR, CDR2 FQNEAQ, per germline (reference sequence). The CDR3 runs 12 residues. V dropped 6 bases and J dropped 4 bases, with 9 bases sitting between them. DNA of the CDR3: TGTGCCAGCAGTTCAGGGTTCACTGAAGCTTTCTTT. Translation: CASSSGFTEAFF.

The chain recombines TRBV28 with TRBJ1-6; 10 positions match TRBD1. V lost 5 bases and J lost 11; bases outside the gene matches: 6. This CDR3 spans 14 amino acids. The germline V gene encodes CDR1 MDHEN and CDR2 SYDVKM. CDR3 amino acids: CASSTGTGVTPLHF. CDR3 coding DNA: TGTGCCAGCAGTACCGGGACAGGGGTGACACCCCTCCACTTT. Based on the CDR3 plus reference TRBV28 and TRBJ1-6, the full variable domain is DVKVTQSSRYLVKRTGEKVFLECVQDMDHENMFWYRQDPGLGLRLIYFSYDVKMKEKGDIPEGYSVSREKKERFSLILESASTNQTSMYLCASSTGTGVTPLHFGNGTRLTVT.

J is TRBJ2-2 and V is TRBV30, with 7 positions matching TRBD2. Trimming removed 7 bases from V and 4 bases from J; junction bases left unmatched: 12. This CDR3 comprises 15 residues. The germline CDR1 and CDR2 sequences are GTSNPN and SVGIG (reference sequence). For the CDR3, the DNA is TGTGCCTCCGAAGCCCGGGACTACGGCACCGGGGAGCTGTTTTTT. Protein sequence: CASEARDYGTGELFF.

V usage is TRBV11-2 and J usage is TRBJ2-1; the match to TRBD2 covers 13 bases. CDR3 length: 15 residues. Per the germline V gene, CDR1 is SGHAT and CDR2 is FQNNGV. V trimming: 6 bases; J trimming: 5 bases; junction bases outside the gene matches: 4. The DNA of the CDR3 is TGTGCCAGCAGGGGACTAGCGGGGATCCACAATGAGCAGTTCTTC. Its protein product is CASRGLAGIHNEQFF. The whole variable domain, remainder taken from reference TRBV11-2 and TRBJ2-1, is EAGVAQSPRYKIIEKRQSVAFWCNPISGHATLYWYQQILGQGPKLLIQFQNNGVVDDSQLPKDRFSAERLKGVDSTLKIQPAKLEDSAVYLCASRGLAGIHNEQFFGPGTRLTVL.

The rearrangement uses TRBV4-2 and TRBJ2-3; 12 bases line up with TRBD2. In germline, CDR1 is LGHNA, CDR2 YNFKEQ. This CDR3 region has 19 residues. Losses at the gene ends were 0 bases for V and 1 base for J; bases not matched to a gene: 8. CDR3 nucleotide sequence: TGTGCCAGCAGCCAAGATCCCCCGACTAGCGGGGGTGGCACAGATACGCAGTATTTT. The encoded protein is CASSQDPPTSGGGTDTQYF.

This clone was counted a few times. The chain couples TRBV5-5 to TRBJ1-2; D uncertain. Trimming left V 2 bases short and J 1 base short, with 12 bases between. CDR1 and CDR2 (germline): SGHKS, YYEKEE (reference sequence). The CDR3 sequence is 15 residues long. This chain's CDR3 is CASSFWRSNNYGYTF. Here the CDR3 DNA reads TGTGCCAGCAGCTTCTGGCGGAGCAATAACTATGGCTACACCTTC.

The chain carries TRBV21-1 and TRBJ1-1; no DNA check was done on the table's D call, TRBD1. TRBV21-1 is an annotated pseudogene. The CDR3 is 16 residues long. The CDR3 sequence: CASSEKGTRNRTEAFF. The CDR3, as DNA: TGTGCCAGCAGCGAAAAAGGGACAAGAAACAGAACTGAAGCTTTCTTT.

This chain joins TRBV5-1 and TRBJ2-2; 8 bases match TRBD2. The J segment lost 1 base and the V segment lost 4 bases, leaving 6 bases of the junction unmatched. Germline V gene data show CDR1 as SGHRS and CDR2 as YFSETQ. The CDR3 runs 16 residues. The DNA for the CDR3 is TGCGCCAGCAGCCCCGTACGGGGGGGGAACACCGGGGAGCTGTTTTTT. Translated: CASSPVRGGNTGELFF.

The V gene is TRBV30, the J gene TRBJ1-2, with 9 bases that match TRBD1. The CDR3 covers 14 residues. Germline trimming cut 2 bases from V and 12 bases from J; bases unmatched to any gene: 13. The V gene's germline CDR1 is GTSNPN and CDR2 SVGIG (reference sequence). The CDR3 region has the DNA TGTGCCTGGAGTATTCCGGGACAGGGCTGGCGGAACACCTTC. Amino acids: CAWSIPGQGWRNTF.

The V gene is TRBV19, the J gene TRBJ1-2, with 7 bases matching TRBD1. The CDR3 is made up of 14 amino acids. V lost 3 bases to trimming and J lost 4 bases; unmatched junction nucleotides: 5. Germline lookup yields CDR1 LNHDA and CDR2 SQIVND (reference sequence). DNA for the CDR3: TGTGCCAGTAGTATCATGAGGGGGCCCTATGGCTACACCTTC. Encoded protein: CASSIMRGPYGYTF.

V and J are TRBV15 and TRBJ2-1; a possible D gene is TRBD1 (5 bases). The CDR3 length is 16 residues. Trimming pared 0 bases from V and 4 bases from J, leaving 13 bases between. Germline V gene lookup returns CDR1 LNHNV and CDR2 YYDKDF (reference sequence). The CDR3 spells CATSRDWGRQYNEQFF. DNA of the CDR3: TGTGCCACCAGCAGAGATTGGGGCAGACAATACAATGAGCAGTTCTTC.

The CDR3 here is CASSLAVGQAFYEQYF. CDR3 nucleotides: TGCGCCAGCAGCTTGGCGGTCGGACAAGCTTTCTACGAGCAGTACTTC. J is TRBJ2-7 and V is TRBV5-1; TRBD1 is a possible D gene (5 bases). V was clipped by 0 bases and J by 3 bases, with 16 bases between them. Germline V gives CDR1 SGHRS, CDR2 YFSETQ. This CDR3 has 16 amino acids.

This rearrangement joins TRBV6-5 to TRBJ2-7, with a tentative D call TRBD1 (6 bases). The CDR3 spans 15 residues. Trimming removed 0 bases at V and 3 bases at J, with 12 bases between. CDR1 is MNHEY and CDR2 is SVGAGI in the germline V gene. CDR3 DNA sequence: TGTGCCAGCAGTTACTCGCCGGGACAACACTACGAGCAGTACTTC. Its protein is CASSYSPGQHYEQYF.

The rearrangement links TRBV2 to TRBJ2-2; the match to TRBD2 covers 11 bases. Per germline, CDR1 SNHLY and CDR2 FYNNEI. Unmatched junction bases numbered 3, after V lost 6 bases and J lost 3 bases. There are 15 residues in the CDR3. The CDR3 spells CASSRGLADTGELFF. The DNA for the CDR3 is TGTGCCAGCAGCCGGGGACTAGCGGACACCGGGGAGCTGTTTTTT.

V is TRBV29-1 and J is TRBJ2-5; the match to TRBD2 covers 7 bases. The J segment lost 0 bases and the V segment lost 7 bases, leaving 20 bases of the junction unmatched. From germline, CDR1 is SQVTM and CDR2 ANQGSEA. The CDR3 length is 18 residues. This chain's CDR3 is CSARTRSETGPYQETQYF. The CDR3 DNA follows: TGCAGCGCCCGGACTAGGAGTGAAACAGGCCCCTACCAAGAGACCCAGTACTTC.

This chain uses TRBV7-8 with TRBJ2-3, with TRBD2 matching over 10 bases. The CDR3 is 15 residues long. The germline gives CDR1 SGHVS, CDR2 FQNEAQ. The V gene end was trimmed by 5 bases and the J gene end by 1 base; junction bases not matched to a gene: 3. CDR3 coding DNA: TGTGCCAGCAGCCGTGGGACTAGCGGCACAGATACGCAGTATTTT. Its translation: CASSRGTSGTDTQYF.

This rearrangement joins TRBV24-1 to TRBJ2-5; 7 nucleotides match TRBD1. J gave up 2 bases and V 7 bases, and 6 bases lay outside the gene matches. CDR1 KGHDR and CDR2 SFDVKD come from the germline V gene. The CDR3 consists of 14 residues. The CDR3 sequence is CATSTTGQQETQYF. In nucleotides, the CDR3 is TGTGCCACCAGCACCACGGGACAGCAAGAGACCCAGTACTTC.

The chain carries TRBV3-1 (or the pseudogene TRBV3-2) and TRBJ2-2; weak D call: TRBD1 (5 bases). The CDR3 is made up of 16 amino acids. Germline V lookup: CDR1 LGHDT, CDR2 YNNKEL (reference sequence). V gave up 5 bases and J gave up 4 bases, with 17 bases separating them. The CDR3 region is CASSFRTPVLTGELFF. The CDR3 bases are TGTGCCAGCAGCTTTCGGACACCGGTGCTCACCGGGGAGCTGTTTTTT.